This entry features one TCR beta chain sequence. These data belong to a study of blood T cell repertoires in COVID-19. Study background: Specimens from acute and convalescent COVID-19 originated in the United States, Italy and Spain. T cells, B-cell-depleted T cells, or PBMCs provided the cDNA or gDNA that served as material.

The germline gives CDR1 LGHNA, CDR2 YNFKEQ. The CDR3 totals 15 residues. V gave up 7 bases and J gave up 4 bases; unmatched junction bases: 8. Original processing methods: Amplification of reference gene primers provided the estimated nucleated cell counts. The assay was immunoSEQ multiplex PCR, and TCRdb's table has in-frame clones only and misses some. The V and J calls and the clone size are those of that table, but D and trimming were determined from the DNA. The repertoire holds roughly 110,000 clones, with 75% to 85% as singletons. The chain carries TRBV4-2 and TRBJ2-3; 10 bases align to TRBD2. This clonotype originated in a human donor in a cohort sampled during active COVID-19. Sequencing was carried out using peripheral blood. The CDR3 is CASTRSGGGSDTQYF. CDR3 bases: TGTGCCAGCACCAGAAGCGGGGGGGGTTCAGATACGCAGTATTTT.